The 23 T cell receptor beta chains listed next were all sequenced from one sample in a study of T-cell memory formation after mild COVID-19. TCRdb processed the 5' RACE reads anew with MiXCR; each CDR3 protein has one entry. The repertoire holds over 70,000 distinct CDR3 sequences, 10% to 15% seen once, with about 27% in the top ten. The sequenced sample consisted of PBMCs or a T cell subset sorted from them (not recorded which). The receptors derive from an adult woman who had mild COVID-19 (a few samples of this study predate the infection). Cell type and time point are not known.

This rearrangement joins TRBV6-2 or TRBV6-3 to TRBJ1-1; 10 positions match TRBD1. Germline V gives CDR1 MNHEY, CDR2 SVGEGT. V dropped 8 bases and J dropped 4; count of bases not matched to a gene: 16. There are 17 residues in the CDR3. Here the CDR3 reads CASLDRGRLARGTEAFF. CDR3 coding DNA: TGTGCCAGCCTAGACAGGGGGCGATTGGCGCGGGGCACTGAAGCTTTCTTT.

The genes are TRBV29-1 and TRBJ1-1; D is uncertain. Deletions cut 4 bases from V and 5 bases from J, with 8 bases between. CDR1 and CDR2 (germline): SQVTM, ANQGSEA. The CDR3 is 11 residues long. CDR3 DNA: TGCAGCGTTGTGGAAGGGACTGAAGCTTTCTTT. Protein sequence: CSVVEGTEAFF.

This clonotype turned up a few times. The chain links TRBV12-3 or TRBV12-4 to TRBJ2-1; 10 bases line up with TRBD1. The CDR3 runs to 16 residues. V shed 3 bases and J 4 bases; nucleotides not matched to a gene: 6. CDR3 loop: CASSFKPGQGYNEQFF. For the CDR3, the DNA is TGTGCCAGCAGTTTTAAGCCGGGACAGGGGTACAATGAGCAGTTCTTC.

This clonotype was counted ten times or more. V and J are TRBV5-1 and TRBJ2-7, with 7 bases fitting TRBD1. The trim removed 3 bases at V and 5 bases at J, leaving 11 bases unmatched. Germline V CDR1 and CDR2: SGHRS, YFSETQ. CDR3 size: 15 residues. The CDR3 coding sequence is TGCGCCAGCAGCTGGCCCACAGGGGATTACGACGAGCAGTACTTC. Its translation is CASSWPTGDYDEQYF.

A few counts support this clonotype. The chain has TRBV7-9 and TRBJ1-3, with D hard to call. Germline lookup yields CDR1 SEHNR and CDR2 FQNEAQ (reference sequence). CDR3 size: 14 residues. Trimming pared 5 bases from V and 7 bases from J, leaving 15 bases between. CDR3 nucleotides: TGTGCCAGCAGCCCGGCTTTGGGGTTTAACACCATATATTTT. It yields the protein CASSPALGFNTIYF. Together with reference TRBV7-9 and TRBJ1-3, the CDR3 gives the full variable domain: DTGVSQNPRHKITKRGQNVTFRCDPISEHNRLYWYRQTLGQGPEFLTYFQNEAQLEKSRLLSDRFSAERPKGSFSTLEIQRTEQGDSAMYLCASSPALGFNTIYFGEGSWLTVV.

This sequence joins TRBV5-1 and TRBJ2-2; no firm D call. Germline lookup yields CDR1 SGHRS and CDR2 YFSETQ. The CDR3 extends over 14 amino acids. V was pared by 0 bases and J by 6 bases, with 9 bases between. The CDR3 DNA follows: TGCGCCAGCAGCTTGGAACTAACGTCCGGGGAGCTGTTTTTT. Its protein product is CASSLELTSGELFF.

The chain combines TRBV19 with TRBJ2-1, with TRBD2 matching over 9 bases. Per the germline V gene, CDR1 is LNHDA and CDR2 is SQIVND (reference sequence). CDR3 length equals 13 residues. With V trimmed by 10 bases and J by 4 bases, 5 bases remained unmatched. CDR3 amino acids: CATDTSGYNEQFF. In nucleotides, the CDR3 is TGTGCCACCGACACTAGCGGGTACAATGAGCAGTTCTTC.

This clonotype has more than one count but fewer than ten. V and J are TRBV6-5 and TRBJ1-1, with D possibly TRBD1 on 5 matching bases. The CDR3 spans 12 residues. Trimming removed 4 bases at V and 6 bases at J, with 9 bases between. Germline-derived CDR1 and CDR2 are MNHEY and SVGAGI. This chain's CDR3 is CASSSGTAEAFF. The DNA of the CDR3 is TGTGCCAGCAGTTCGGGGACTGCTGAAGCTTTCTTT.

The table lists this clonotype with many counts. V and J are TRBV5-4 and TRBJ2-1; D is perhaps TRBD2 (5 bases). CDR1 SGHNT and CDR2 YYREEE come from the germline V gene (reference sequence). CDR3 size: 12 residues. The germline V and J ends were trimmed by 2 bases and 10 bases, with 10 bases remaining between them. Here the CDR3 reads CASSLGSTEQFF. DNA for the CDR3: TGTGCCAGCAGCTTAGGGAGCACCGAGCAGTTCTTC.

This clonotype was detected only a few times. CDR3 region: CASRPGLSYNSPLHF. Written as DNA, the CDR3 is TGTGCCAGCAGACCCGGGCTCTCCTATAATTCACCCCTCCACTTT. The V call is TRBV27, the J call TRBJ1-6; D remains ambiguous. From germline, CDR1 is MNHEY and CDR2 SMNVEV (reference sequence). CDR3 length: 15 residues. The germline V and J ends were trimmed by 6 bases and 0 bases, with 9 bases remaining between them.

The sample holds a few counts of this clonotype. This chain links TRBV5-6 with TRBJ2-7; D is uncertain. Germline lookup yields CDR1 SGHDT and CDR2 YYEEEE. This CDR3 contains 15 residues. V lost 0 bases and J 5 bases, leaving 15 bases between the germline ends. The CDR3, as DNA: TGTGCCAGCAGCTTGGCAGACAACCGCCTCGACGAGCAGTACTTC. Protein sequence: CASSLADNRLDEQYF.

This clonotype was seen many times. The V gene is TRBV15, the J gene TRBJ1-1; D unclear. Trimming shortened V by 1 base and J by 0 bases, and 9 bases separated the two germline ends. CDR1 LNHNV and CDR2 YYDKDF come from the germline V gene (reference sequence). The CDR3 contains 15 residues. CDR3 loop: CATSRGAELNTEAFF. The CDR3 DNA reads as TGTGCCACCAGCAGAGGGGCAGAATTGAACACTGAAGCTTTCTTT.

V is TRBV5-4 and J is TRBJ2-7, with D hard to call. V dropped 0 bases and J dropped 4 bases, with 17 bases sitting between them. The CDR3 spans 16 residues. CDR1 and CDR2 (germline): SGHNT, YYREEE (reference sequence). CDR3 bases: TGTGCCAGCAGCTTGGATGTCATGGCAGGCGATTACGAGCAGTACTTC. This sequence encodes CASSLDVMAGDYEQYF.

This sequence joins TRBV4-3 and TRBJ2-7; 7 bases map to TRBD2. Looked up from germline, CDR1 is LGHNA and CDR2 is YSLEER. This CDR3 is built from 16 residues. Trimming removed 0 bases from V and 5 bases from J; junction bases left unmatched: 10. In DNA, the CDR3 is TGCGCCAGCAGCCAAGATTACAGGCGGGAGCTCCACGAGCAGTACTTC. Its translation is CASSQDYRRELHEQYF.

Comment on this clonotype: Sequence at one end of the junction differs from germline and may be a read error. CDR3 nucleotides: TGTGCTAGCAGCCCGACGAGACACTCAGGGGCCAACGTCCTGACTTTC. Translation gives CASSPTRHSGANVLTF. V and J are TRBV7-7 and TRBJ2-6; D not resolved. This CDR3 has 16 residues. Germline V gives CDR1 SSHAT, CDR2 FNYEAQ (reference sequence). Together with reference TRBV7-7 and TRBJ2-6, the CDR3 gives the full variable domain: GAGVSQSPRYKVTKRGQDVTLRCDPISSHATLYWYQQALGQGPEFLTYFNYEAQPDKSGLPSDRFSAERPEGSISTLTIQRTEQRDSAMYRCASSPTRHSGANVLTFGAGSRLTVL.

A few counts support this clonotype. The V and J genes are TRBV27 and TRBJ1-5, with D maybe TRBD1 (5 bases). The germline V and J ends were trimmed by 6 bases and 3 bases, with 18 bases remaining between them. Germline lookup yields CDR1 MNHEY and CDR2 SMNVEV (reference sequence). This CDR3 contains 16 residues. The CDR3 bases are TGTGCCAGCAGCCCCGGTAGGGCAGGGTTCAATCAGCCCCAGCATTTT. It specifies CASSPGRAGFNQPQHF.

The DNA for the CDR3 is TGTGCCAGCAGCTTAGCCCGCGGGCGGGAGGGGAATGAGCAGTTCTTC. Translated: CASSLARGREGNEQFF. This chain uses TRBV7-2 with TRBJ2-1; 9 bases are a match to TRBD2. CDR1 and CDR2 (germline): SGHTA, FQGNSA. The CDR3 loop spans 16 amino acids. The V and J ends lost 0 bases and 7 bases, in that order; junction bases with no gene match: 7.

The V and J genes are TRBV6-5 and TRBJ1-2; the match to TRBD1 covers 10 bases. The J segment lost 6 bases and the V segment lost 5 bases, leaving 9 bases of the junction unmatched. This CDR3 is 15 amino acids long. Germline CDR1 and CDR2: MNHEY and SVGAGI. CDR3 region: CASSHYRTGGDGYTF. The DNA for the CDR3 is TGTGCCAGCAGTCACTATCGGACAGGGGGGGATGGCTACACCTTC.

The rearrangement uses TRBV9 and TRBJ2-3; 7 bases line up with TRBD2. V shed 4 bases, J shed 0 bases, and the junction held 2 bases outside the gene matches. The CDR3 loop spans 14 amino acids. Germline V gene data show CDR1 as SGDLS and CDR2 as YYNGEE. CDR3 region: CASSLADSTDTQYF. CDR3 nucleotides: TGTGCCAGCAGCCTAGCGGATAGCACAGATACGCAGTATTTT. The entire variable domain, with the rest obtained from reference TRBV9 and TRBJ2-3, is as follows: DSGVTQTPKHLITATGQRVTLRCSPRSGDLSVYWYQQSLDQGLQFLIQYYNGEERAKGNILERFSAQQFPDLHSELNLSSLELGDSALYFCASSLADSTDTQYFGPGTRLTVL.

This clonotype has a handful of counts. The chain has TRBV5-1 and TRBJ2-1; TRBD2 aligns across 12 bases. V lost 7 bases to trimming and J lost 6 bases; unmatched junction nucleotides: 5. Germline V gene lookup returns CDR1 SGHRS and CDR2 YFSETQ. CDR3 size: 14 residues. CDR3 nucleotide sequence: TGCGCCAGCCAACTAGCGGGAGGTGCCAATGAGCAGTTCTTC. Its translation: CASQLAGGANEQFF.

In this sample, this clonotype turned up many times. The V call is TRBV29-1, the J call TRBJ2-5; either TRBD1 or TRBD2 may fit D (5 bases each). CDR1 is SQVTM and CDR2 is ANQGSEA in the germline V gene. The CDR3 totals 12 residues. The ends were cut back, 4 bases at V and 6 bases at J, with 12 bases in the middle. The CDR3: CSVGEGPKTQYF. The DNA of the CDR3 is TGCAGCGTTGGAGAGGGGCCAAAGACCCAGTACTTC.

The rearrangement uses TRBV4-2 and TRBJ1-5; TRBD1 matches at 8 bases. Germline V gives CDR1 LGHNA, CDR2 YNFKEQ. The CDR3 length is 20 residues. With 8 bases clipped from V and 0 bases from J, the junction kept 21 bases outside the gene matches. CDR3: CASAFSPGQEGPYSNQPQHF. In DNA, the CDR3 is TGTGCCAGCGCATTCTCTCCGGGACAGGAGGGACCTTATAGCAATCAGCCCCAGCATTTT.

The CDR3 sequence: CASSFFPSGTYEQYF. The CDR3 bases are TGTGCCAGCAGCTTCTTCCCAAGCGGGACCTACGAGCAGTACTTC. The genes are TRBV5-5 and TRBJ2-7; 7 nucleotides line up with TRBD2. The V segment lost 2 bases and the J segment 2 bases; nucleotides outside the gene matches: 7. This CDR3 is built from 15 residues. Germline V gene lookup returns CDR1 SGHKS and CDR2 YYEKEE (reference sequence).